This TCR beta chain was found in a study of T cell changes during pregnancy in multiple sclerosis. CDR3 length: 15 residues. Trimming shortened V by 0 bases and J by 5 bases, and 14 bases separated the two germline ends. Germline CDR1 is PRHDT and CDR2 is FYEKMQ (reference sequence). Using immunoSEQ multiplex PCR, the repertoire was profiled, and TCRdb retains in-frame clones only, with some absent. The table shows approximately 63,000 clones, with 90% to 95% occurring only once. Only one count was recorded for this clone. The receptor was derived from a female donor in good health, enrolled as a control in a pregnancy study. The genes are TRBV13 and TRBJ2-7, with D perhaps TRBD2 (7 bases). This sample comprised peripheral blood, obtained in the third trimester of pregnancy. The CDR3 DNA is TGTGCCAGCAGCTTAGGAAGGGGGGGGCCGGACGAGCAGTACTTC. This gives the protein CASSLGRGGPDEQYF.